These 20 T cell receptor beta chains originate from one sample sequenced in a study of Graves' ophthalmopathy and Graves' hyperthyroidism. Researchers took RNA transcripts and amplified TCR beta CDR3 regions from them. Scientists carried out first-round RT-PCR using HTBI primers and then a second-round multiplex PCR. TCRdb reprocessed the multiplex PCR reads via MiXCR and lists one record per CDR3 protein. Here the sample spans about 1.1 million distinct CDR3 sequences, about two fifths being singletons. Input material: peripheral blood or thyroid tissue (not recorded which). Receptor source: an adult man with Graves' hyperthyroidism.

This clonotype has at least ten counts. This sequence joins TRBV20-1 and TRBJ2-6; no clear D gene. Between the trimmed V and J ends, which lost 0 bases and 6 bases, there was a span of 12 bases. CDR3 length: 15 amino acids. CDR1 and CDR2 from the germline V gene are DFQATT and SNEGSKA (reference sequence). The CDR3 sequence is CSARDSVKVANVLTF. DNA of the CDR3: TGCAGTGCTAGAGATTCTGTCAAAGTGGCCAACGTCCTGACTTTC.

The rearrangement links TRBV24-1 to TRBJ2-5; TRBD2 agrees at 8 bases. CDR1 is KGHDR and CDR2 is SFDVKD in the germline V gene. This CDR3 has 14 residues. V was clipped by 6 bases and J by 5 bases; unmatched bases: 7. The CDR3 nucleotides read TGTGCCACCAGTTACAGGGCGGGGGGTGAGACCCAGTACTTC. Its translation: CATSYRAGGETQYF.

The gene calls are TRBV3-1 and TRBJ2-7; D unresolved. Deletions cut 0 bases from V and 4 bases from J, with 25 bases between. The CDR3 runs 19 residues. The germline CDR1 and CDR2 sequences are LGHDT and YNNKEL (reference sequence). CDR3 in amino acids: CASSQDLGLGVPTGYEQYF. The DNA for the CDR3 is TGTGCCAGCAGCCAAGATTTAGGGCTTGGGGTCCCGACCGGATACGAGCAGTACTTC.

This clonotype was found many times. The rearrangement links TRBV7-9 to TRBJ2-7; 12 bases align to TRBD1. The J segment lost 6 bases and the V segment lost 8 bases, leaving 8 bases of the junction unmatched. The CDR3 sequence is 14 residues long. Germline CDR1 SEHNR, CDR2 FQNEAQ (reference sequence). This CDR3 reads CASGGTGGQGEQYF. The CDR3 nucleotides read TGTGCCAGCGGCGGGACAGGGGGCCAGGGCGAGCAGTACTTC.

The chain carries TRBV19 and TRBJ1-2; no definite D call. Germline V gene lookup returns CDR1 LNHDA and CDR2 SQIVND (reference sequence). CDR3 size: 13 residues. Trimming took off 3 bases at V and 8 bases at J, with 13 bases between the two ends. CDR3 amino acids: CASSMSPVDGYTF. The DNA for the CDR3 is TGTGCCAGTAGTATGAGCCCAGTGGACGGCTACACCTTC. Full variable domain (outside the CDR3, taken from reference TRBV19 and TRBJ1-2): DGGITQSPKYLFRKEGQNVTLSCEQNLNHDAMYWYRQDPGQGLRLIYYSQIVNDFQKGDIAEGYSVSREKKESFPLTVTSAQKNPTAFYLCASSMSPVDGYTFGSGTRLTVV.

This clonotype was observed many times. CDR3 bases: TGTGCCAGCAGCTTAGGGGGGTTGCGGACTGAAGCTTTCTTT. It codes for CASSLGGLRTEAFF. This chain joins TRBV7-9 and TRBJ1-1, with TRBD1 as a possible D gene (5 bases). The CDR3 consists of 14 residues. Trimming took off 1 base at V and 5 bases at J, with 11 bases between the two ends. Per the germline V gene, CDR1 is SEHNR and CDR2 is FQNEAQ (reference sequence).

This clonotype was counted ten times or more. The chain joins TRBV7-3 to TRBJ1-6; D is undetermined. Germline CDR1 reads SGHTA; CDR2 reads FQGTGA. V lost 5 bases and J 10 bases, leaving 12 bases between the germline ends. The CDR3 runs 13 residues. CDR3 sequence reads: CASSPSHGSPLHF. The CDR3 DNA sequence: TGTGCCAGCAGCCCCTCCCACGGCTCACCCCTCCACTTT. Full variable domain (rest looked up from reference TRBV7-3 and TRBJ1-6): GAGVSQTPSNKVTEKGKYVELRCDPISGHTALYWYRQSLGQGPEFLIYFQGTGAADDSGLPNDRFFAVRPEGSVSTLKIQRTERGDSAVYLCASSPSHGSPLHFGNGTRLTVT.

J is TRBJ1-1 and V is TRBV7-9; D might be TRBD1 (5 bases). The V end was cut by 2 bases, the J end by 7 bases, with 20 bases between. CDR1 SEHNR and CDR2 FQNEAQ come from the germline V gene (reference sequence). The CDR3 contains 16 residues. The CDR3 DNA sequence: TGTGCCAGCAGCTTATGGGGGGACCAGCTAGCCCGTGAAGCTTTCTTT. Translating gives CASSLWGDQLAREAFF.

This clonotype was detected only a few times. A read error may explain this, as a much larger clone is one base away. The chain employs TRBV12-3 or TRBV12-4 and TRBJ2-2; TRBD2 agrees at 11 bases. The CDR3 is made up of 16 amino acids. Trimming removed 5 bases from V and 3 bases from J; junction bases left unmatched: 5. The CDR3: CASSSSGGAHTGELFF. In DNA, the CDR3 is TGTGCCAGCAGTAGTAGCGGGGGGGCCCACACCGGGGAGCTGTTTTTT.

In this sample, this clonotype turned up a few times. V and J are TRBV30 and TRBJ1-6; D is unresolved. V was trimmed by 2 bases and J by 9 bases, leaving 11 bases between them. Germline CDR1 GTSNPN, CDR2 SVGIG (reference sequence). The CDR3 loop spans 13 amino acids. The CDR3 reads CAWSNIRGSPLHF. CDR3 DNA sequence: TGTGCCTGGAGTAACATTCGGGGTTCACCCCTCCACTTT.

The chain employs TRBV5-5 and TRBJ2-2; D not certain. The V gene lost 4 bases and the J gene lost 5 bases, with 12 bases spanning the gap. CDR1 and CDR2 (germline): SGHKS, YYEKEE (reference sequence). The CDR3 runs 14 residues. For the CDR3, the DNA is TGTGCCAGCAGCCCCCCCTTGACAACCGGGGAGCTGTTTTTT. Protein product: CASSPPLTTGELFF.

The chain combines TRBV12-3 or TRBV12-4 with TRBJ2-2; D call uncertain. The ends were cut back, 6 bases at V and 4 bases at J, with 6 bases in the middle. This CDR3 comprises 12 residues. The CDR3 nucleotides read TGTGCCAGCAGAGCACGCACCGGGGAGCTGTTTTTT. This codes for CASRARTGELFF.

The chain joins TRBV3-1 to TRBJ1-4, with 9 bases identical to TRBD1. Losses at the gene ends were 6 bases for V and 7 bases for J; bases not matched to a gene: 6. The CDR3 consists of 14 residues. Germline CDR1 and CDR2: LGHDT and YNNKEL (reference sequence). The CDR3 loop is CASSNRGPSEKLFF. The CDR3 bases are TGTGCCAGCAGTAACAGGGGGCCGAGTGAAAAACTGTTTTTT. The variable domain in full, with the rest retrieved from reference TRBV3-1 and TRBJ1-4, is DTAVSQTPKYLVTQMGNDKSIKCEQNLGHDTMYWYKQDSKKFLKIMFSYNNKELIINETVPNRFSPKSPDKAHLNLHINSLELGDSAVYFCASSNRGPSEKLFFGSGTQLSVL.

This clonotype was seen only a few times. The chain employs TRBV7-2 and TRBJ2-7, with D maybe TRBD1 (6 bases). Looked up from germline, CDR1 is SGHTA and CDR2 is FQGNSA. CDR3 length: 14 amino acids. Between the trimmed V and J ends, which lost 6 bases and 2 bases, there was a span of 14 bases. The CDR3 sequence is CASSFRAGAYEQYF. The CDR3 DNA sequence: TGTGCCAGCAGTTTCAGGGCAGGGGCCTACGAGCAGTACTTC.

This clonotype was recorded a few times. The genes are TRBV7-2 and TRBJ2-7, with TRBD1 matching over 7 bases. After removal of 4 bases from V and 4 bases from J, the junction contained 7 bases not matched to a gene. The CDR3 consists of 14 residues. CDR1 is SGHTA, CDR2 FQGNSA, per germline. The CDR3: CASSSRDSKYEQYF. CDR3 sequence (DNA): TGTGCCAGCAGCTCCCGGGACAGCAAATACGAGCAGTACTTC.

This clonotype showed up many times. The chain uses TRBV20-1 and TRBJ2-5; D unresolved. Per the germline V gene, CDR1 is DFQATT and CDR2 is SNEGSKA (reference sequence). The V and J ends lost 4 bases and 5 bases respectively, with 8 bases between them. The CDR3 runs 11 residues. The CDR3 region is CSANWGETQYF. Written as DNA, the CDR3 is TGCAGTGCTAATTGGGGTGAGACCCAGTACTTC.

The V call is TRBV24-1, the J call TRBJ1-4, with D possibly TRBD1 on 5 matching bases. V shed 7 bases and J shed 7 bases, with 15 bases lying between them. The CDR3 runs 14 residues. CDR1 and CDR2 from the germline V gene are KGHDR and SFDVKD. For the CDR3, the DNA is TGTGCCACCAGACTCACAGGAATGGGTGAAAAACTGTTTTTT. It codes for CATRLTGMGEKLFF.

Remarks on this clonotype: One end of the junction is discordant with germline, which a read error may explain. V usage is TRBV5-4 and J usage is TRBJ1-6, with 7 nucleotides matching TRBD1. This CDR3 is built from 15 residues. Germline loops: CDR1 SGHNT, CDR2 YYREEE (reference sequence). This CDR3 reads CATSLEGTENSPLHF. The CDR3 region has the DNA TGCGCCACCAGCTTGGAGGGGACAGAGAATTCACCCCTCCACTTT.

The chain joins TRBV7-3 to TRBJ2-2; D gene ambiguous. Germline values: CDR1 SGHTA, CDR2 FQGTGA. V lost 1 base and J lost 7, with 10 bases in between. This CDR3 region has 14 residues. CDR3 DNA: TGTGCCAGCAGCTTAAATGGGGTGAACGGGGAGCTGTTTTTT. Its protein is CASSLNGVNGELFF.

This clonotype was found many times. The V gene is TRBV10-3, the J gene TRBJ1-2; 7 bases match TRBD1. The CDR3 extends over 16 amino acids. The junction had 13 bases not matched to a gene; V was cut back by 9 bases and J by 0 bases. Germline CDR1 is ENHRY and CDR2 is SYGVKD. The CDR3 DNA follows: TGTGCCATTGCTGTATCCACAGGGGCGCCTAACTATGGCTACACCTTC. Protein: CAIAVSTGAPNYGYTF.